Here is one T cell receptor beta chain with its context. Its antigen is undetermined. The protocol was immunoSEQ multiplex PCR, while the TCRdb copy is restricted to in-frame clones and leaves out a portion. The sample data list 150,000 or so clones. These data originate in a study of T cell responses to AZD1222 COVID-19 vaccine. Study observations and caveats: Clonal diversity may have been underestimated in mostly white British donors.

The V and J ends lost 6 bases and 6 bases, in that order; junction bases with no gene match: 12. Germline-derived CDR1 and CDR2 are SNHLY and FYNNEI. The CDR3 totals 16 residues. This clonotype was sampled from an adult in good health. The V and J genes are TRBV2 and TRBJ2-2; 8 bases fit TRBD2. Specimen: peripheral blood. The CDR3 region has the DNA TGTGCCAGCAGCACCCCGGGGGGGCCTTGGGCCGGGGAGCTGTTTTTT. Residues: CASSTPGGPWAGELFF. The variable domain in full, with the rest retrieved from reference TRBV2 and TRBJ2-2, is EPEVTQTPSHQVTQMGQEVILRCVPISNHLYFYWYRQILGQKVEFLVSFYNNEISEKSEIFDDQFSVERPDGSNFTLKIRSTKLEDSAMYFCASSTPGGPWAGELFFGEGSRLTVL.